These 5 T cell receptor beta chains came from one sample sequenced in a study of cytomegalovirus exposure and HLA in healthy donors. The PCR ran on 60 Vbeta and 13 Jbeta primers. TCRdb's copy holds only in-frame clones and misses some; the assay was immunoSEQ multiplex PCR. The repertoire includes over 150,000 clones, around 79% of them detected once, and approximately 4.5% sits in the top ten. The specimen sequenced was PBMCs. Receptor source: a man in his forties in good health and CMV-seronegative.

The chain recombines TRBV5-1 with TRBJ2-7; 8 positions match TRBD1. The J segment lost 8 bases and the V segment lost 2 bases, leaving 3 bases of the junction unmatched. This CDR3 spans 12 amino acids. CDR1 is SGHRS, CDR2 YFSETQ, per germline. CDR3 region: CASSFGTGKQYF. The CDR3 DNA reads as TGCGCCAGCAGCTTCGGGACAGGCAAGCAGTACTTC.

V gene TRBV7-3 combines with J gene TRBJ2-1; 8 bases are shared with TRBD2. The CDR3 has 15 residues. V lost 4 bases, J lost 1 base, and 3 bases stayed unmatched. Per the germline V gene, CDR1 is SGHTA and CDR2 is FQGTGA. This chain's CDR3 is CASSSRGGSYNEQFF. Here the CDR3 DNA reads TGTGCCAGCAGCTCCCGCGGGGGGTCCTACAATGAGCAGTTCTTC.

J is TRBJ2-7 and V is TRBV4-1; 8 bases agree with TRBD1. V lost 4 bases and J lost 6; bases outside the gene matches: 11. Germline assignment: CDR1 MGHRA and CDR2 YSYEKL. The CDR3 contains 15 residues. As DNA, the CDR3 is TGCGCCAGCAGCCCCCAGCAAGCCACAGGGGGCGAGCAGTACTTC. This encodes CASSPQQATGGEQYF.

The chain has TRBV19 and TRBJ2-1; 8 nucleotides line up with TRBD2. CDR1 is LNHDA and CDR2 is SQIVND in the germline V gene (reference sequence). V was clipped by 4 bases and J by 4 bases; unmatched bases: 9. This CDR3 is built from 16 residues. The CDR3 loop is CASSTEPGGAYNEQFF. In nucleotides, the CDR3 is TGTGCCAGTAGTACCGAGCCCGGGGGGGCGTACAATGAGCAGTTCTTC.

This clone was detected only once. CDR3 nucleotide sequence: TGTGCCAGCAGCGTACAGGGCAGGGATACGCAGTATTTT. Amino acid sequence: CASSVQGRDTQYF. The chain links TRBV7-9 to TRBJ2-3, with D possibly matching TRBD1 (6 bases). Between the trimmed V and J ends, which lost 5 bases and 6 bases, there was a span of 12 bases. Germline-derived CDR1 and CDR2 are SEHNR and FQNEAQ (reference sequence). The CDR3 length is 13 residues. Supplemented by reference TRBV7-9 and TRBJ2-3, the full variable domain reads DTGVSQNPRHKITKRGQNVTFRCDPISEHNRLYWYRQTLGQGPEFLTYFQNEAQLEKSRLLSDRFSAERPKGSFSTLEIQRTEQGDSAMYLCASSVQGRDTQYFGPGTRLTVL.